The 24 T cell receptor beta chains reported below all come from one sample, sequenced in a study of beta chain features in type 1 diabetes. The study's findings and limits: Type 1 diabetes patients had TCRB CDR3s that were shorter (moderately but significantly so) in all four CD4+ subsets.

Which antigens these TCRs recognize remains unknown. Isolated RNA was reverse transcribed in full, so expressed TCRB transcripts were sequenced. Sequencing was performed with immunoSEQ multiplex PCR; in TCRdb, only in-frame clones are kept and a portion is missing. The table shows more than 300,000 clones, with approximately 9.7% occurring only once. The sample was central memory CD4+ T cells from blood. These receptors came from a man aged 25-45 years with type 1 diabetes.

This clone was seen only a few times. The chain is built from TRBV14 and TRBJ2-7, with D uncertain. V dropped 2 bases and J dropped 0 bases, with 8 bases sitting between them. CDR3 length equals 14 residues. Germline CDR1 reads SGHDN; CDR2 reads FVKESK. Here the CDR3 reads CASSQSVGSYEQYF. In nucleotides, the CDR3 is TGTGCCAGCAGCCAATCAGTCGGCTCCTACGAGCAGTACTTC.

This clone was observed a handful of times. This chain joins TRBV7-2 and TRBJ2-3; the match to TRBD2 covers 13 bases. The CDR3 totals 18 residues. The trim removed 3 bases at V and 1 base at J, leaving 7 bases unmatched. Germline V lookup: CDR1 SGHTA, CDR2 FQGNSA. The CDR3 DNA is TGTGCCAGCAGCTTTAGCCCGGGGACTAGCGGGGGCACAGATACGCAGTATTTT. It codes for CASSFSPGTSGGTDTQYF.

The CDR3 DNA follows: TGTGCCAGCAGCTTAGTCCAGCCCCAGCATTTT. Protein sequence: CASSLVQPQHF. The chain uses TRBV7-9 and TRBJ1-5, with unresolved D. The CDR3 length is 11 residues. V was cut by 1 base and J by 7 bases, with 2 bases left in between. Germline V gene data show CDR1 as SEHNR and CDR2 as FQNEAQ (reference sequence).

The chain recombines TRBV6-6 with TRBJ2-3; D is perhaps TRBD1 or TRBD2 (6 bases each). With 8 bases removed from V and 0 bases from J, the gap between germline ends came to 12 bases. The V gene's germline CDR1 is MNHNY and CDR2 SVGAGI (reference sequence). This CDR3 spans 14 amino acids. CDR3 residues: CASARGTSTDTQYF. DNA for the CDR3: TGTGCCAGCGCAAGGGGGACTAGCACAGATACGCAGTATTTT.

The table lists this clone with a few counts. The J gene is TRBJ1-1, the V gene TRBV27, with 8 bases that match TRBD1. V lost 5 bases to trimming and J lost 5 bases; unmatched junction nucleotides: 7. The CDR3 has 14 amino acids. Per the germline V gene, CDR1 is MNHEY and CDR2 is SMNVEV (reference sequence). In DNA, the CDR3 is TGTGCCAGCAGTCCCCGACAGGGGAGGACTGAAGCTTTCTTT. Amino acid sequence: CASSPRQGRTEAFF.

This chain links TRBV28 with TRBJ2-7; D perhaps matches TRBD2 (5 bases). The CDR3 consists of 14 residues. Trimming shortened V by 2 bases and J by 3 bases, and 11 bases separated the two germline ends. Germline V gives CDR1 MDHEN, CDR2 SYDVKM. The CDR3: CASSLPGTYYEQYF. Written as DNA, the CDR3 is TGTGCCAGCAGTTTACCGGGAACTTACTACGAGCAGTACTTC.

The chain couples TRBV19 to TRBJ1-5, with a tentative D call TRBD1 (6 bases). The ends were cut back, 3 bases at V and 6 bases at J, with 24 bases in the middle. The length of the CDR3 is 18 residues. CDR1 and CDR2 (germline): LNHDA, SQIVND (reference sequence). The chain's CDR3 is CASSIEYVDWGAGQPQHF. CDR3 DNA: TGTGCCAGTAGTATTGAATATGTGGATTGGGGGGCGGGTCAGCCCCAGCATTTT.

This chain connects TRBV5-1 to TRBJ2-3; no clear D gene. This CDR3 spans 16 amino acids. Between the trimmed V and J ends, which lost 0 bases and 2 bases, there was a span of 13 bases. Looked up from germline, CDR1 is SGHRS and CDR2 is YFSETQ. This CDR3 reads CASSLGINPDTDTQYF. Written as DNA, the CDR3 is TGCGCCAGCAGCTTGGGTATAAACCCCGACACAGATACGCAGTATTTT.

This clone was counted between two and nine times. The chain joins TRBV13 to TRBJ1-1, with 7 nucleotides matching TRBD1. Trimming at V came to 5 bases and at J to 1 base, leaving 4 bases not matched to a gene. The CDR3 spans 14 residues. Looked up from germline, CDR1 is PRHDT and CDR2 is FYEKMQ (reference sequence). The chain's CDR3 is CASSPGDRNTEAFF. The DNA for the CDR3 is TGTGCCAGCAGCCCAGGGGACAGGAACACTGAAGCTTTCTTT.

There are a few counts of this clone. J is TRBJ2-4 and V is TRBV6-5; D ambiguous. CDR1 and CDR2 (germline): MNHEY, SVGAGI. The germline V and J ends were trimmed by 7 bases and 0 bases, with 13 bases remaining between them. There are 15 residues in the CDR3. The CDR3 DNA reads TGTGCCAGCACCCCATCCCACGGAGCCAAAAACATTCAGTACTTC. Translating it yields CASTPSHGAKNIQYF.

This sequence joins TRBV5-6 and TRBJ2-3; 8 bases are a match to TRBD2. The CDR3 has 18 residues. With 2 bases clipped from V and 5 bases from J, the junction kept 16 bases outside the gene matches. CDR1 is SGHDT and CDR2 is YYEEEE in the germline V gene. Here the CDR3 DNA reads TGTGCCAGCAGCTTTAAGCCTCTCGGGGGGGCCAGGTTAGATACGCAGTATTTT. This gives the protein CASSFKPLGGARLDTQYF. Using reference TRBV5-6 and TRBJ2-3 for the parts outside the CDR3, the full variable domain is DAGVTQSPTHLIKTRGQQVTLRCSPKSGHDTVSWYQQALGQGPQFIFQYYEEEERQRGNFPDRFSGHQFPNYSSELNVNALLLGDSALYLCASSFKPLGGARLDTQYFGPGTRLTVL.

This chain joins TRBV6-6 and TRBJ1-2, with D perhaps matching TRBD1 (5 bases). This CDR3 contains 15 residues. V lost 5 bases to trimming and J lost 0 bases, with 13 bases between them. CDR1 and CDR2 from the germline V gene are MNHNY and SVGAGI (reference sequence). CDR3 amino acids: CASSDRQFSNYGYTF. Written as DNA, the CDR3 is TGTGCCAGCAGTGATAGACAGTTTTCTAACTATGGCTACACCTTC.

This clone has just a few counts. The rearrangement uses TRBV15 and TRBJ1-2; D is undetermined. Germline V gene sequence: CDR1 LNHNV, CDR2 YYDKDF (reference sequence). V was clipped by 2 bases and J by 8 bases, with 9 bases between them. There are 12 residues in the CDR3. The CDR3, as DNA: TGTGCCACCAGCAGAAACGCTTTCGGCTACACCTTC. Its translation is CATSRNAFGYTF.

This clone was seen more than once but under ten times. The J gene is TRBJ1-2, the V gene TRBV6-6; D call uncertain. Trimming shortened V by 4 bases and J by 4 bases, and 7 bases separated the two germline ends. The CDR3 covers 12 residues. Germline V gives CDR1 MNHNY, CDR2 SVGAGI (reference sequence). CDR3 DNA: TGTGCCAGCAGTTCCGGCCTCTATGGCTACACCTTC. Its protein product is CASSSGLYGYTF.

This chain uses TRBV10-3 with TRBJ2-4, with D hard to call. Germline V CDR1 and CDR2: ENHRY, SYGVKD. Trimming took off 2 bases at V and 11 bases at J, with 13 bases between the two ends. This CDR3 contains 13 residues. The CDR3, as DNA: TGTGCCATCAGTGAGGAAGGCGGATGGTTTCAGTACTTC. It encodes CAISEEGGWFQYF.

For the CDR3, the DNA is TGCGCCAGCAGCCAAGACAGGGAGGACTATGGCTACACCTTC. Its protein is CASSQDREDYGYTF. This chain connects TRBV4-1 to TRBJ1-2; perhaps TRBD1 as D (5 bases). The V gene's germline CDR1 is MGHRA and CDR2 YSYEKL. V was clipped by 0 bases and J by 3 bases, with 8 bases between them. CDR3 length: 14 residues.

The V and J genes are TRBV7-2 and TRBJ2-3; 9 positions agree with TRBD2. The CDR3 runs to 15 residues. Germline loops: CDR1 SGHTA, CDR2 FQGNSA. The J segment lost 4 bases and the V segment lost 5 bases, leaving 7 bases of the junction unmatched. This chain's CDR3 is CASSPRWTSADTQYF. CDR3 DNA: TGTGCCAGCAGCCCACGGTGGACTAGCGCAGATACGCAGTATTTT.

This clone was counted many times. The chain joins TRBV21-1 to TRBJ2-3; TRBD1 reflects the table's D call only, with no check against the DNA. TRBV21-1 corresponds to a pseudogene. The CDR3 is 15 amino acids. The CDR3 bases are TGTGCCAGCAGCGCCGACAGGGGGCAGGCAGATACGCAGTATTTT. This codes for CASSADRGQADTQYF.

V and J are TRBV28 and TRBJ1-2, with D possibly matching TRBD1 (6 bases). From germline, CDR1 is MDHEN and CDR2 SYDVKM. V gave up 10 bases and J gave up 1 base, with 16 bases separating them. This CDR3 contains 14 residues. CDR3 region: CATIKQGLNYGYTF. The DNA for the CDR3 is TGTGCCACCATAAAACAGGGACTTAACTATGGCTACACCTTC.

The rearrangement links TRBV6-6 to TRBJ1-1, with 7 nucleotides matching TRBD1. The CDR3 loop spans 14 amino acids. V lost 7 bases and J lost 4; bases outside the gene matches: 9. CDR1 is MNHNY and CDR2 is SVGAGI in the germline V gene (reference sequence). The CDR3, as DNA: TGTGCCAGCACCCCACAGGGGAGCAGCACTGAAGCTTTCTTT. This codes for CASTPQGSSTEAFF.

The V call is TRBV7-4, the J call TRBJ2-1; D gene ambiguous. This CDR3 region has 14 residues. Between the trimmed V and J ends, which lost 1 base and 0 bases, there was a span of 4 bases. Germline CDR1 is SGHVT and CDR2 is SQSDAQ. CDR3 nucleotides: TGTGCCAGCAGCTTAGAGGGCTCCTACAATGAGCAGTTCTTC. The encoded protein is CASSLEGSYNEQFF.

This clone was observed a handful of times. V usage is TRBV2 and J usage is TRBJ1-2; possibly TRBD1 for D (5 bases). CDR3 length: 13 residues. The germline V and J ends were trimmed by 6 bases and 4 bases, with 12 bases remaining between them. Germline V CDR1 and CDR2: SNHLY, FYNNEI. CDR3 coding DNA: TGTGCCAGCAGGTCGGGACCTGGCTATGGCTACACCTTC. Protein sequence: CASRSGPGYGYTF.

Turning to this clone: The sample has other DNA sequences that encode this CDR3 too. This chain uses TRBV4-3 with TRBJ2-1; D possibly corresponds to TRBD2 (5 bases). The CDR3 contains 15 residues. Germline CDR1 reads LGHNA; CDR2 reads YSLEER. V was pared by 2 bases and J by 8 bases, with 16 bases between. The CDR3 coding sequence is TGCGCCAGCAGCCAACTAGTGGGAGCTGGTGATGAGCAGTTCTTC. It specifies CASSQLVGAGDEQFF.

This clone was recorded a few times. The chain joins TRBV29-1 to TRBJ2-3, with 9 positions matching TRBD1. Germline V lookup: CDR1 SQVTM, CDR2 ANQGSEA. J gave up 3 bases and V 4 bases, and 2 bases lay outside the gene matches. This CDR3 spans 13 amino acids. Here the CDR3 DNA reads TGCAGCGTTGTGACAGGGGGGACAGATACGCAGTATTTT. It yields the protein CSVVTGGTDTQYF.